This is a list of T cell receptor beta chains from one sample in a study of blood T cell repertoires in COVID-19. TCRdb's copy holds only in-frame clones and misses some; the assay was immunoSEQ multiplex PCR. This sample has about 250,000 clones; approximately 88% occur once, and the top ten carry under 8%. Material for sequencing was peripheral blood. The receptor set was obtained from a woman aged 30 to 39 with COVID-19, enrolled during active disease. Each CDR3 is given with its conserved first and last residue. Fields, in order: J gene, D gene, V gene, CDR3 protein. D genes are given only for firm matches.

TRBJ2-1,-,TRBV5-4,CASSPNRNEQFF
TRBJ1-3,TRBD1,TRBV5-5,CASSLVLGTGVISGNTIYF
TRBJ1-1,-,TRBV19,CASSISGDTEAFF
TRBJ2-7,TRBD2,TRBV7-8,CASSSGGGRSYEQYF
TRBJ2-2,-,TRBV2,CASKGRTGNTGELFF
TRBJ2-1,-,TRBV18,CASSSDSPNEQFF
TRBJ2-3,TRBD1,TRBV2,CASPLGTGVGDTQYF
TRBJ2-5,-,TRBV24-1,CATSDTSWGQRGETQYF
TRBJ2-5,TRBD2,TRBV5-1,CASSSRGLAGEETQYF
TRBJ1-6,-,TRBV19,CASSIGGSNSPLHF
TRBJ2-5,TRBD2,TRBV28,CASSSPAGGQETQYF
TRBJ2-7,TRBD2,TRBV9,CASSVSGGNNEQYF
TRBJ1-2,TRBD1,TRBV5-8,CASSLWDSSNYGYTF
TRBJ2-3,TRBD2,TRBV7-8,CASTGGARTDTQYF
TRBJ1-2,TRBD1,TRBV28,CATGTGANYGYTF
TRBJ2-2,TRBD2,TRBV4-3,CASSSPSGTNTGELFF
TRBJ1-2,TRBD1,TRBV3-1/TRBV3-2,CASSQDQGQGAGYTF
TRBJ1-1,-,TRBV10-3,CAVSYPENTEAFF
TRBJ2-3,-,TRBV10-1,CASRPGGTDTQYF
TRBJ1-1,-,TRBV19,CASRDDQGRTEAFF
TRBJ1-1,TRBD1,TRBV18,CASSRGTGIMNTEAFF
TRBJ1-3,TRBD1,TRBV9,CASSEGTGAGNTIYF
TRBJ1-2,TRBD1,TRBV19,CASRPDRDFGYTF
TRBJ2-1,-,TRBV27,CASSLSPRRAYEQFF
TRBJ1-5,-,TRBV18,CASSPGQIQGPQHF
TRBJ1-5,-,TRBV4-2,CASSQVRVDQPQHF
TRBJ2-3,-,TRBV10-3,CAITGAGRTDTQYF
TRBJ2-1,TRBD2,TRBV20-1,CSASQSGRARRYNEQFF
TRBJ2-3,TRBD1,TRBV28,CASSPWTGLADTQYF
TRBJ1-4,-,TRBV7-2,CASSLGGGGPLGKLFF
TRBJ2-3,TRBD2,TRBV18,CASSARLAPDTQYF
TRBJ2-2,-,TRBV7-2,CATSTGLTGELFF
TRBJ1-2,TRBD1,TRBV24-1,CATSSGTGNYGYTF
TRBJ2-2,-,TRBV5-5,CASSWTVLGGTGELFF
TRBJ1-1,-,TRBV7-8,CASSLSVGGPNTEAFF
TRBJ1-4,TRBD1,TRBV29-1,CSVAGQSNEKLFF
TRBJ1-2,-,TRBV10-3,CAISATSRGSDYGYTF
TRBJ2-3,TRBD1,TRBV7-2,CASSSDRALIVDTQYF
TRBJ2-2,TRBD1,TRBV7-2,CASSQRTGLNTGELFF
TRBJ2-5,TRBD2,TRBV5-4,CASSSPLSGGYNQETQYF
TRBJ1-6,-,TRBV3-1/TRBV3-2,CASSQGGVSPLHF
TRBJ2-7,-,TRBV18,CASSPRSRDSYEQYF
TRBJ2-3,-,TRBV13,CASSFGSRTDTQYF